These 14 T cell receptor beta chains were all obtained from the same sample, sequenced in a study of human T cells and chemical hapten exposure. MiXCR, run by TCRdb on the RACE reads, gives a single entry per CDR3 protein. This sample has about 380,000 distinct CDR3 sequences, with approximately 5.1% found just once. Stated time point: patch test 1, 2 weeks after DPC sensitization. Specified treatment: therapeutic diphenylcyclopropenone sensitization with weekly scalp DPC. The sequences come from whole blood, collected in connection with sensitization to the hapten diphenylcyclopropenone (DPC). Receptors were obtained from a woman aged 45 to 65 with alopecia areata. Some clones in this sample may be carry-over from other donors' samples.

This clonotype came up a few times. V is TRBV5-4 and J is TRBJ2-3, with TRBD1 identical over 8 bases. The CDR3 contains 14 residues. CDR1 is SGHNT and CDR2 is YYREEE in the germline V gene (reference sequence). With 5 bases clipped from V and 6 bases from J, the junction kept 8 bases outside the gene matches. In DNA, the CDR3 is TGTGCCAGCAGATTGACAGGGGCAGGTGATACGCAGTATTTT. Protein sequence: CASRLTGAGDTQYF.

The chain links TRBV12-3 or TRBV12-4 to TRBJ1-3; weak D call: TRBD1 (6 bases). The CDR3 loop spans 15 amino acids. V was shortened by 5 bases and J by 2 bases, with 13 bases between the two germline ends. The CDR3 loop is CASSPYTGPGNTIYF. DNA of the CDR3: TGTGCCAGCAGTCCCTACACAGGGCCTGGAAACACCATATATTTT.

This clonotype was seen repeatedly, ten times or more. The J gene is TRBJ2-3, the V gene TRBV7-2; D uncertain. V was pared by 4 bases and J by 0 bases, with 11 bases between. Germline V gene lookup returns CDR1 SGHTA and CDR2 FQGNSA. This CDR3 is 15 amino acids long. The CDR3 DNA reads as TGTGCCAGCAGCTCAGTTCGGCGGAGCACAGATACGCAGTATTTT. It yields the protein CASSSVRRSTDTQYF.

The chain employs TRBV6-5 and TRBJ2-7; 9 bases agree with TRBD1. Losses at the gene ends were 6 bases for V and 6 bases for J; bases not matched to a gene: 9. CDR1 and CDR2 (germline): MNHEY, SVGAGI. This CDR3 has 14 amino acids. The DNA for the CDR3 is TGTGCCAGCAGGCCACCGGGACAGGGCGGCGAGCAGTACTTC. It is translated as CASRPPGQGGEQYF.

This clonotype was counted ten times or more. CDR3 bases: TGCAGCGTTGTGACAGGGGGTAATGGCAATCAGCCCCAGCATTTT. This encodes CSVVTGGNGNQPQHF. The chain recombines TRBV29-1 with TRBJ1-5; 9 positions match TRBD1. Germline loops: CDR1 SQVTM, CDR2 ANQGSEA. The CDR3 covers 15 residues. The ends lost 4 bases at V and 2 bases at J; junction bases unmatched: 6.

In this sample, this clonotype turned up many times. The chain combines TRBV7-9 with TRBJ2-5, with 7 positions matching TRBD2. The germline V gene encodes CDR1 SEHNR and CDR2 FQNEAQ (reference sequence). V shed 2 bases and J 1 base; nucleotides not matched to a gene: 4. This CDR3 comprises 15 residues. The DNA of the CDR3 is TGTGCCAGCAGCTTAAAAGCGGGGACCCAAGAGACCCAGTACTTC. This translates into CASSLKAGTQETQYF.

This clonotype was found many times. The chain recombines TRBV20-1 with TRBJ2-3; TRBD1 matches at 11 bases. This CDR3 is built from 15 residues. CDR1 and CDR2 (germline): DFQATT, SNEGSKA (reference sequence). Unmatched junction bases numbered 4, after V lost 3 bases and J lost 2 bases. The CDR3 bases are TGCAGTGCTAGTTGGACAGGGGGCTCCACAGATACGCAGTATTTT. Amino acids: CSASWTGGSTDTQYF.

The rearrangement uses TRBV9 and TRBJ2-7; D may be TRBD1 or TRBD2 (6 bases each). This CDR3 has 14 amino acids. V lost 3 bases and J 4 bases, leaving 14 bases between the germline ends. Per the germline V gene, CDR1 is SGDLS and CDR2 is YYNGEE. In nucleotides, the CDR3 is TGTGCCAGCAGCGAGGGGGGAGCGGGTTACGAGCAGTACTTC. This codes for CASSEGGAGYEQYF.

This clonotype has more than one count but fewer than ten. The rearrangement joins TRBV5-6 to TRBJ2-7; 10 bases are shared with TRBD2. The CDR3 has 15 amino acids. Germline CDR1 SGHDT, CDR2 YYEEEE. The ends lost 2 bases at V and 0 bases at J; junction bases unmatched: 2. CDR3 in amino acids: CASSFGLAASYEQYF. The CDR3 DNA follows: TGTGCCAGCAGCTTTGGACTAGCGGCCTCCTACGAGCAGTACTTC. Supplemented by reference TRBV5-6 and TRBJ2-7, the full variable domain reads DAGVTQSPTHLIKTRGQQVTLRCSPKSGHDTVSWYQQALGQGPQFIFQYYEEEERQRGNFPDRFSGHQFPNYSSELNVNALLLGDSALYLCASSFGLAASYEQYFGPGTRLTVT.

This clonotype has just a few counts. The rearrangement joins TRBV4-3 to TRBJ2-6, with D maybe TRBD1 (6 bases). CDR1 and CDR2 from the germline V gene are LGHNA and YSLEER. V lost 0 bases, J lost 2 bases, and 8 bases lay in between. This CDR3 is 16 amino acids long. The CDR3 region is CASSQDRGTGANVLTF. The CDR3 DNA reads TGCGCCAGCAGCCAAGATAGGGGGACTGGGGCCAACGTCCTGACTTTC.

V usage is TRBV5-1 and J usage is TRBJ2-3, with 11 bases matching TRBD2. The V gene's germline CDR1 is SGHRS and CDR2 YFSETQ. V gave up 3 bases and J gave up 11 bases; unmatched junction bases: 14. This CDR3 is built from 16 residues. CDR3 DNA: TGCGCCAGCAGCTCGCCTCTAGCGGGAGGCCCCAGGGTGCAGTATTTT. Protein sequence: CASSSPLAGGPRVQYF.

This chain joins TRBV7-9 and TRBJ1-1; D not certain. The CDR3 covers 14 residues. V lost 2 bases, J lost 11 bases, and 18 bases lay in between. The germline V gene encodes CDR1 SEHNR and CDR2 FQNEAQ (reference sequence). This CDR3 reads CASSLLQDHIRAFF. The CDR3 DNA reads TGTGCCAGCAGCTTACTCCAAGACCACATTCGGGCTTTCTTT.

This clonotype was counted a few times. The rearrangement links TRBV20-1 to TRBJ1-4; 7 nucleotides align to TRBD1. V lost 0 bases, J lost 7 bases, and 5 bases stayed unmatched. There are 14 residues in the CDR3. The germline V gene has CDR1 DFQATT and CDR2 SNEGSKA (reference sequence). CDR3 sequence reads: CSARDKRTGEKLFF. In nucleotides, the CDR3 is TGCAGTGCTAGAGATAAGAGGACAGGTGAAAAACTGTTTTTT.

Here the CDR3 reads CASSPRDRYNQPQHF. The CDR3 nucleotides read TGTGCCAGCAGTCCCCGGGACAGATACAATCAGCCCCAGCATTTT. The chain recombines TRBV12-3 or TRBV12-4 with TRBJ1-5, with 7 bases lining up with TRBD1. There are 15 residues in the CDR3. Trimming cost V 5 bases and J 3 bases; bases outside gene matches: 7.